Presented here are 28 T cell receptor beta chains from one specimen sequenced in a study of blood T cell repertoires in COVID-19. The assay was immunoSEQ multiplex PCR, and TCRdb's table has in-frame clones only and misses some. The data hold 250,000 to 300,000 clones, with 70% to 90% observed a single time. Sequenced: peripheral blood. All receptors come from a man aged 30 to 39 with active or convalescent COVID-19.

The chain carries TRBV7-9 and TRBJ2-3, with D possibly matching TRBD2 (5 bases). This CDR3 comprises 15 residues. Trimming shortened V by 2 bases and J by 4 bases, and 13 bases separated the two germline ends. CDR1 SEHNR and CDR2 FQNEAQ come from the germline V gene (reference sequence). The CDR3 loop reads CASSLRSAGADTQYF. Written as DNA, the CDR3 is TGTGCCAGCAGCTTACGGTCGGCGGGCGCAGATACGCAGTATTTT.

CDR3 region: CASSPPDRGEKLFF. The CDR3, as DNA: TGTGCCAGCAGCCCCCCTGACAGGGGTGAAAAACTGTTTTTT. The chain combines TRBV11-2 with TRBJ1-4; 8 positions match TRBD1. After removal of 5 bases from V and 7 bases from J, the junction contained 6 bases not matched to a gene. This CDR3 region has 14 residues. CDR1 is SGHAT and CDR2 is FQNNGV in the germline V gene.

The chain recombines TRBV24-1 with TRBJ2-7, with 8 bases matching TRBD1. V lost 4 bases, J lost 7 bases, and 5 bases stayed unmatched. Germline V gene sequence: CDR1 KGHDR, CDR2 SFDVKD. The CDR3 runs 13 residues. The CDR3: CATSDRQGREQYF. The CDR3, as DNA: TGTGCCACCAGTGACCGACAGGGGAGGGAGCAGTACTTC.

This clone appeared a few times. The V call is TRBV10-1, the J call TRBJ1-1; maybe TRBD1 (6 bases). CDR3 size: 14 residues. V shed 3 bases and J shed 8 bases, with 16 bases lying between them. Germline V gene lookup returns CDR1 WNHNN and CDR2 SYGVQD (reference sequence). CDR3 region: CASSEGGGLREAFF. The CDR3 DNA follows: TGCGCCAGCAGTGAAGGTGGGGGCCTGAGGGAAGCTTTCTTT.

This rearrangement joins TRBV13 to TRBJ2-7; D perhaps matches TRBD1 (6 bases). CDR1 PRHDT and CDR2 FYEKMQ come from the germline V gene (reference sequence). V lost 2 bases, J lost 0 bases, and 17 bases lay in between. The CDR3 length is 17 residues. The CDR3 DNA follows: TGTGCCAGCAGCTTACAAGGGCTGGGGGCGCCCTCCTACGAGCAGTACTTC. Translating gives CASSLQGLGAPSYEQYF.

The CDR3 coding sequence is TGTGCCAGCAGCTTTGGCGGGGCTGAAGCTTTCTTT. Its translation: CASSFGGAEAFF. The J gene is TRBJ1-1, the V gene TRBV5-5; the D is unclear. The CDR3 loop spans 12 amino acids. Trimming removed 2 bases at V and 6 bases at J, with 8 bases between. CDR1 and CDR2 (germline): SGHKS, YYEKEE (reference sequence).

The V and J genes are TRBV6-5 and TRBJ2-1; D is unresolved. The CDR3 contains 12 residues. With 0 bases removed from V and 10 bases from J, the gap between germline ends came to 7 bases. The germline V gene has CDR1 MNHEY and CDR2 SVGAGI. The CDR3 spells CASSYSIGEQFF. The CDR3 bases are TGTGCCAGCAGTTACTCGATCGGGGAGCAGTTCTTC.

The CDR3, as DNA: TGTGCCAGCAGCTCCTTCGAGAAAAACTATGGCTACACCTTC. It specifies CASSSFEKNYGYTF. The J gene is TRBJ1-2, the V gene TRBV13; D call uncertain. The V gene's germline CDR1 is PRHDT and CDR2 FYEKMQ (reference sequence). This CDR3 is built from 14 residues. V was cut by 4 bases and J by 2 bases, with 11 bases left in between. Full variable domain (remainder filled in from reference TRBV13 and TRBJ1-2): AAGVIQSPRHLIKEKRETATLKCYPIPRHDTVYWYQQGPGQDPQFLISFYEKMQSDKGSIPDRFSAQQFSDYHSELNMSSLELGDSALYFCASSSFEKNYGYTFGSGTRLTVV.

J is TRBJ1-2 and V is TRBV15; D not certain. V lost 0 bases and J 3 bases, leaving 8 bases between the germline ends. The CDR3 runs 14 residues. The V gene's germline CDR1 is LNHNV and CDR2 YYDKDF (reference sequence). The CDR3 loop reads CATSRDGIDYGYTF. Written as DNA, the CDR3 is TGTGCCACCAGCAGAGACGGGATAGACTATGGCTACACCTTC.

V usage is TRBV2 and J usage is TRBJ1-5, with 8 bases that match TRBD1. The junction had 8 bases not matched to a gene; V was cut back by 6 bases and J by 7 bases. CDR1 and CDR2 (germline): SNHLY, FYNNEI. The CDR3 is made up of 14 amino acids. The CDR3 protein is CASRDDRGGQPQHF. DNA of the CDR3: TGTGCCAGCAGGGATGACAGGGGCGGGCAGCCCCAGCATTTT. The whole variable domain, remainder taken from reference TRBV2 and TRBJ1-5, is EPEVTQTPSHQVTQMGQEVILRCVPISNHLYFYWYRQILGQKVEFLVSFYNNEISEKSEIFDDQFSVERPDGSNFTLKIRSTKLEDSAMYFCASRDDRGGQPQHFGDGTRLSIL.

The sample holds a few counts of this clone. The CDR3 protein is CASSHTGISPGELFF. The CDR3 coding sequence is TGTGCCAGCAGCCACACAGGGATTTCCCCCGGGGAGCTGTTTTTT. This chain links TRBV7-9 with TRBJ2-2; maybe TRBD1 (6 bases). V was trimmed by 5 bases and J by 6 bases, leaving 16 bases between them. CDR3 length equals 15 residues. Germline CDR1 reads SEHNR; CDR2 reads FQNEAQ (reference sequence).

To note about this clone: Its ends do not fully match the called genes, so a read error is possible. The chain couples TRBV6-1 to TRBJ2-1; 7 bases are a match to TRBD1. The CDR3 is 14 residues long. Germline V lookup: CDR1 MNHNS, CDR2 SASEGT. The CDR3 loop is CASREGTARGEQFF. The DNA for the CDR3 is TGTGCCAGCAGGGAAGGGACAGCGAGGGGTGAGCAGTTCTTC.

The chain joins TRBV7-2 to TRBJ2-5; 9 nucleotides align to TRBD1. CDR3 length: 15 amino acids. Looked up from germline, CDR1 is SGHTA and CDR2 is FQGNSA. Unmatched junction bases numbered 8, after V lost 5 bases and J lost 4 bases. CDR3 region: CASSPRTGAGETQYF. The CDR3 DNA follows: TGTGCCAGCAGCCCGCGGACAGGGGCTGGAGAGACCCAGTACTTC.

The genes are TRBV2 and TRBJ2-7; 11 bases line up with TRBD2. J was trimmed by 3 bases and V by 6 bases; bases with no gene match: 10. The CDR3 has 16 residues. Germline CDR1 and CDR2: SNHLY and FYNNEI. The CDR3 DNA reads TGTGCCAGCAGGAGGGAACTAGCGGGGGCCGACTACGAGCAGTACTTC. Amino acids: CASRRELAGADYEQYF.

The V call is TRBV18, the J call TRBJ2-5; 7 bases align to TRBD1. Losses at the gene ends were 3 bases for V and 6 bases for J; bases not matched to a gene: 7. Germline lookup yields CDR1 KGHSH and CDR2 LQKENI. This CDR3 is 14 amino acids long. As DNA, the CDR3 is TGTGCCAGCTCACCGACGACAGGGTTGCAGACCCAGTACTTC. Protein product: CASSPTTGLQTQYF.

This clone was seen more than once but under ten times. The CDR3 DNA reads TGTGCCAGCAGTGATGGGCGGGGGGGCTACAATGAGCAGTTCTTC. Amino acid sequence: CASSDGRGGYNEQFF. The chain is built from TRBV2 and TRBJ2-1; 9 nucleotides match TRBD2. This CDR3 spans 15 amino acids. Germline loops: CDR1 SNHLY, CDR2 FYNNEI. V shed 3 bases and J 3 bases; nucleotides not matched to a gene: 3. The complete variable domain, with remaining parts taken from reference TRBV2 and TRBJ2-1, reads EPEVTQTPSHQVTQMGQEVILRCVPISNHLYFYWYRQILGQKVEFLVSFYNNEISEKSEIFDDQFSVERPDGSNFTLKIRSTKLEDSAMYFCASSDGRGGYNEQFFGPGTRLTVL.

V gene TRBV5-5 combines with J gene TRBJ1-5; D is ambiguous. Germline assignment: CDR1 SGHKS and CDR2 YYEKEE (reference sequence). V lost 2 bases and J 2 bases, leaving 14 bases between the germline ends. This CDR3 region has 16 residues. The CDR3 DNA sequence: TGTGCCAGCAGCTTCCATCATGCGGGTCGCAATCAGCCCCAGCATTTT. This encodes CASSFHHAGRNQPQHF. Full variable domain (missing parts from reference TRBV5-5 and TRBJ1-5): DAGVTQSPTHLIKTRGQQVTLRCSPISGHKSVSWYQQVLGQGPQFIFQYYEKEERGRGNFPDRFSARQFPNYSSELNVNALLLGDSALYLCASSFHHAGRNQPQHFGDGTRLSIL.

This clone has just a few counts. This sequence joins TRBV7-9 and TRBJ1-2; no clear D. The germline V gene encodes CDR1 SEHNR and CDR2 FQNEAQ (reference sequence). This CDR3 has 15 amino acids. The germline V and J ends were trimmed by 5 bases and 6 bases, with 19 bases remaining between them. CDR3: CASSRVGEVRDGYTF. DNA of the CDR3: TGTGCCAGCAGCCGGGTTGGAGAGGTCCGGGATGGCTACACCTTC.

The rearrangement links TRBV9 to TRBJ1-4, with TRBD1 as a possible D gene (5 bases). The CDR3 spans 14 residues. V lost 4 bases and J 3 bases, leaving 10 bases between the germline ends. Per germline, CDR1 SGDLS and CDR2 YYNGEE. The CDR3 DNA is TGTGCCAGCAGCCGGGGGGGAGCTAATGAAAAACTGTTTTTT. It translates to CASSRGGANEKLFF.

The chain has TRBV27 and TRBJ1-5, with 7 positions matching TRBD1. The V gene end was trimmed by 4 bases and the J gene end by 3 bases; junction bases not matched to a gene: 3. CDR1 is MNHEY and CDR2 is SMNVEV in the germline V gene (reference sequence). CDR3 length: 14 amino acids. The CDR3 region is CASSSQGVNQPQHF. CDR3 DNA: TGTGCCAGCAGTTCCCAGGGGGTCAATCAGCCCCAGCATTTT.

The chain combines TRBV3-1 (or the pseudogene TRBV3-2) with TRBJ2-2; TRBD2 might be the D (6 bases). V lost 5 bases and J 5 bases, leaving 12 bases between the germline ends. CDR1 and CDR2 (germline): LGHDT, YNNKEL (reference sequence). CDR3 length: 14 amino acids. The CDR3 DNA follows: TGTGCCAGCAGCGTCCCAGGGAGGACCGGGGAGCTGTTTTTT. Translation gives CASSVPGRTGELFF.

The chain carries TRBV30 and TRBJ1-1; D might be TRBD1 (5 bases). V was cut by 4 bases and J by 3 bases, with 12 bases left in between. CDR3 size: 13 residues. Germline loops: CDR1 GTSNPN, CDR2 SVGIG (reference sequence). The CDR3 protein is CAWTRGGDTEAFF. For the CDR3, the DNA is TGTGCCTGGACCCGCGGAGGGGACACTGAAGCTTTCTTT.

The chain recombines TRBV4-1 with TRBJ2-6; 8 positions match TRBD2. The CDR3 sequence is 19 residues long. The germline V gene has CDR1 MGHRA and CDR2 YSYEKL. The V segment lost 4 bases and the J segment 2 bases; nucleotides outside the gene matches: 13. CDR3 coding DNA: TGCGCCAGCAGCCGTCAGATGAGCGGGGGAGGGACTGGGGCCAACGTCCTGACTTTC. Protein product: CASSRQMSGGGTGANVLTF.

J is TRBJ2-2 and V is TRBV6-6; D possibly corresponds to TRBD2 (6 bases). Trimming pared 6 bases from V and 6 bases from J, leaving 14 bases between. CDR1 MNHNY and CDR2 SVGAGI come from the germline V gene (reference sequence). This CDR3 is 14 amino acids long. CDR3: CASSPTSSPGELFF. In DNA, the CDR3 is TGTGCCAGCAGCCCGACTAGTTCCCCCGGGGAGCTGTTTTTT.

The chain couples TRBV4-3 to TRBJ2-2, with a weak D call TRBD1 (5 bases). The germline V gene has CDR1 LGHNA and CDR2 YSLEER. There are 15 residues in the CDR3. Deletions cut 3 bases from V and 6 bases from J, with 14 bases between. The CDR3 coding sequence is TGCGCCAGCAGCCATGATTACAGGAGTCCCGGGGAGCTGTTTTTT. Protein sequence: CASSHDYRSPGELFF.

This clone was counted once. The chain combines TRBV19 with TRBJ2-7; 8 positions agree with TRBD2. The V and J ends lost 6 bases and 4 bases, in that order; junction bases with no gene match: 11. CDR3 length equals 15 residues. Per germline, CDR1 LNHDA and CDR2 SQIVND (reference sequence). In nucleotides, the CDR3 is TGTGCCAGTAGCCTCCCGGGACTAGAAAAATACGAGCAGTACTTC. Translation: CASSLPGLEKYEQYF.

Only a few counts were recorded for this clone. The gene calls are TRBV4-3 and TRBJ1-6; D call uncertain. Trimming pared 0 bases from V and 9 bases from J, leaving 9 bases between. Germline V CDR1 and CDR2: LGHNA, YSLEER. The CDR3 sequence is 14 residues long. CDR3 residues: CASSQDREASPLHF. CDR3 nucleotides: TGCGCCAGCAGCCAAGATCGTGAGGCTTCACCCCTCCACTTT.

The chain couples TRBV7-2 to TRBJ2-1; 7 bases line up with TRBD2. The CDR3 has 14 residues. The V segment lost 5 bases and the J segment 8 bases; nucleotides outside the gene matches: 9. Per the germline V gene, CDR1 is SGHTA and CDR2 is FQGNSA. CDR3 amino acids: CASSSGTPADEQFF. CDR3 sequence (DNA): TGTGCCAGCAGCAGCGGGACCCCCGCCGATGAGCAGTTCTTC.